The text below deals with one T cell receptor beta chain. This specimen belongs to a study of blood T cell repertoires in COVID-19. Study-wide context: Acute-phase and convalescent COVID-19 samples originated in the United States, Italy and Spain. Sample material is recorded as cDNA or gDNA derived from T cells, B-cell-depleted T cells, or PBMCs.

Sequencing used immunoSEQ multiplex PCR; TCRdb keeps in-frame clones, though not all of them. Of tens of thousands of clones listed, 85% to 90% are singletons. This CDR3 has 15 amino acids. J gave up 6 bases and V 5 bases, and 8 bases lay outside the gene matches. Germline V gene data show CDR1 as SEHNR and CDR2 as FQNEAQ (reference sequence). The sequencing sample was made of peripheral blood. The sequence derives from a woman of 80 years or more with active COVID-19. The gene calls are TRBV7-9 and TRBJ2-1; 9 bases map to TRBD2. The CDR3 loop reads CASSTHGGRGNEQFF. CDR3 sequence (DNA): TGTGCCAGCAGCACCCACGGCGGGAGGGGCAATGAGCAGTTCTTC.